A single sample is the source of the 25 T cell receptor beta chains below, sequenced in a study of sequential checkpoint blockade in melanoma. This table comes from immunoSEQ multiplex PCR, and its TCRdb copy is limited to in-frame clones, with some not included. The sample consists of about 18,000 clones, roughly 72% of them appearing once. The treatment here: randomized to nivolumab then ipilimumab (arm A) or the reverse (arm B). The sequencing used CD8+ T cells sorted from blood (inferred from file names), collected from a patient given nivolumab and ipilimumab in sequence. The origin of the receptors is a human donor with melanoma.

The J gene is TRBJ2-1, the V gene TRBV9; D perhaps matches TRBD1 (5 bases). CDR3 length equals 14 residues. V shed 5 bases and J shed 0 bases, with 9 bases lying between them. Germline assignment: CDR1 SGDLS and CDR2 YYNGEE. CDR3 sequence reads: CASSVDSSYNEQFF. In DNA form, the CDR3 reads TGTGCCAGCAGTGTTGACAGCTCCTACAATGAGCAGTTCTTC. Filled out from reference TRBV9 and TRBJ2-1, the complete variable domain reads DSGVTQTPKHLITATGQRVTLRCSPRSGDLSVYWYQQSLDQGLQFLIQYYNGEERAKGNILERFSAQQFPDLHSELNLSSLELGDSALYFCASSVDSSYNEQFFGPGTRLTVL.

Of note for this clone: The junction and the germline gene differ at one end; a read error may be behind it. The V gene is TRBV7-9, the J gene TRBJ1-1; D possibly corresponds to TRBD1 (5 bases). This CDR3 is 13 amino acids long. The germline CDR1 and CDR2 sequences are SEHNR and FQNEAQ (reference sequence). The CDR3 spells CASSVAQVIEAFF. CDR3 nucleotide sequence: TGTGCCAGCAGCGTAGCACAGGTAATTGAAGCTTTCTTT.

CDR3 sequence (DNA): TGTGCCAGCAGTGTTTCAGCGGGGACACAAGAGACCCAGTACTTC. This gives the protein CASSVSAGTQETQYF. The rearrangement joins TRBV6-1 to TRBJ2-5; a weak D match, TRBD2 (7 bases). The CDR3 is 15 amino acids. Per germline, CDR1 MNHNS and CDR2 SASEGT. Deletions cut 4 bases from V and 2 bases from J, with 14 bases between.

The rearrangement joins TRBV27 to TRBJ2-1; 13 positions agree with TRBD2. The V and J ends lost 4 bases and 5 bases, in that order; junction bases with no gene match: 11. Looked up from germline, CDR1 is MNHEY and CDR2 is SMNVEV (reference sequence). The CDR3 is made up of 18 amino acids. CDR3 loop: CASSSHRTSGRANNEQFF. The CDR3 nucleotides read TGTGCCAGCAGTTCTCATCGGACTAGCGGGAGAGCCAACAATGAGCAGTTCTTC.

The CDR3 DNA sequence: TGCGCCAGCAGCTCGACAGGGTGGCAGACTAACTATGGCTACACCTTC. Translated: CASSSTGWQTNYGYTF. The chain uses TRBV4-1 and TRBJ1-2, with 7 bases aligning to TRBD1. CDR3 length equals 16 residues. CDR1 and CDR2 from the germline V gene are MGHRA and YSYEKL. With V trimmed by 5 bases and J by 0 bases, 9 bases remained unmatched.

The chain is built from TRBV7-9 and TRBJ2-7, with 9 bases fitting TRBD1. V dropped 6 bases and J dropped 5; count of bases not matched to a gene: 8. Germline lookup yields CDR1 SEHNR and CDR2 FQNEAQ (reference sequence). The CDR3 loop spans 14 amino acids. CDR3 DNA: TGTGCCAGCAGTCTAACAGGGGGCCGGGACGAGCAGTACTTC. Protein product: CASSLTGGRDEQYF.

The J gene is TRBJ2-1, the V gene TRBV6-4; TRBD2 matches at 11 bases. The CDR3 is 15 amino acids. Germline CDR1 MRHNA, CDR2 SNTAGT. Trimming removed 6 bases from V and 4 bases from J; junction bases left unmatched: 5. The CDR3 here is CASSPTSGEYNEQFF. In DNA form, the CDR3 reads TGTGCCAGCAGCCCGACTAGCGGGGAGTACAATGAGCAGTTCTTC.

The chain couples TRBV18 to TRBJ1-5, with 7 bases aligning to TRBD1. The CDR3 extends over 18 amino acids. CDR1 is KGHSH and CDR2 is LQKENI in the germline V gene. V shed 2 bases, J shed 0 bases, and the junction held 10 bases outside the gene matches. DNA of the CDR3: TGTGCCAGCTCACCAGGGGTCAGGGGGACCTATAGCAATCAGCCCCAGCATTTT. Its protein is CASSPGVRGTYSNQPQHF.

This clone is judged medium-sized (0.01 to 0.1%). This chain joins TRBV6-6 and TRBJ1-2; D gene unclear. Between the trimmed V and J ends, which lost 4 bases and 6 bases, there was a span of 12 bases. CDR1 is MNHNY and CDR2 is SVGAGI in the germline V gene (reference sequence). This CDR3 contains 13 residues. The CDR3 region has the DNA TGTGCCAGCAGTTCCAGCGAGAGTGATGGCTACACCTTC. This codes for CASSSSESDGYTF.

This chain connects TRBV5-6 to TRBJ2-7; 8 bases are a match to TRBD1. This CDR3 is 13 amino acids long. J gave up 0 bases and V 4 bases, and 0 bases lay outside the gene matches. Per germline, CDR1 SGHDT and CDR2 YYEEEE. The chain's CDR3 is CASSTGGSYEQYF. The CDR3 DNA is TGTGCCAGCAGCACAGGGGGCTCCTACGAGCAGTACTTC.

The chain carries TRBV4-1 and TRBJ2-7; 7 bases align to TRBD2. This CDR3 is built from 12 residues. The V gene's germline CDR1 is MGHRA and CDR2 YSYEKL. Trimming at V came to 4 bases and at J to 6 bases, leaving 3 bases not matched to a gene. CDR3 DNA: TGCGCCAGCAGCCTCCCGGGGGGCGAGCAGTACTTC. Amino acids: CASSLPGGEQYF.

This clone was recorded only once. The chain recombines TRBV5-1 with TRBJ1-5, with unresolved D. V dropped 4 bases and J dropped 3 bases, with 8 bases sitting between them. CDR3 length: 13 residues. Germline CDR1 reads SGHRS; CDR2 reads YFSETQ. Here the CDR3 reads CASSLAVNQPQHF. In nucleotides, the CDR3 is TGCGCCAGCAGCCTGGCAGTCAATCAGCCCCAGCATTTT. The full variable domain, completed using reference TRBV5-1 and TRBJ1-5, is KAGVTQTPRYLIKTRGQQVTLSCSPISGHRSVSWYQQTPGQGLQFLFEYFSETQRNKGNFPGRFSGRQFSNSRSEMNVSTLELGDSALYLCASSLAVNQPQHFGDGTRLSIL.

The rearrangement joins TRBV19 to TRBJ2-2, with D tentatively TRBD1 (5 bases). Deletions cut 5 bases from V and 3 bases from J, with 10 bases between. Germline-derived CDR1 and CDR2 are LNHDA and SQIVND (reference sequence). CDR3 length: 14 residues. CDR3 sequence: CASSDTGYTGELFF. The CDR3 nucleotides are TGTGCCAGTAGTGATACAGGCTACACCGGGGAGCTGTTTTTT.

This clone was observed a handful of times. The rearrangement uses TRBV7-9 and TRBJ1-4; D might be TRBD1 (6 bases). This CDR3 has 17 residues. Trimming removed 1 base from V and 8 bases from J, with 20 bases in between. Germline V lookup: CDR1 SEHNR, CDR2 FQNEAQ (reference sequence). CDR3 nucleotides: TGTGCCAGCAGCTTAGAGGGGGTCAGCCGGACGGGGGAAAAACTGTTTTTT. Translated, it gives CASSLEGVSRTGEKLFF. Looking up the rest from reference TRBV7-9 and TRBJ1-4 gives the full variable domain: DTGVSQNPRHKITKRGQNVTFRCDPISEHNRLYWYRQTLGQGPEFLTYFQNEAQLEKSRLLSDRFSAERPKGSFSTLEIQRTEQGDSAMYLCASSLEGVSRTGEKLFFGSGTQLSVL.

The chain carries TRBV11-2 and TRBJ2-7, with 8 bases that match TRBD2. The ends lost 3 bases at V and 3 bases at J; junction bases unmatched: 4. Germline V gene lookup returns CDR1 SGHAT and CDR2 FQNNGV. The CDR3 has 14 residues. CDR3: CASSFAGGDYEQYF. In DNA, the CDR3 is TGTGCCAGCAGCTTTGCCGGGGGGGACTACGAGCAGTACTTC. Variable domain in full (rest from reference TRBV11-2 and TRBJ2-7): EAGVAQSPRYKIIEKRQSVAFWCNPISGHATLYWYQQILGQGPKLLIQFQNNGVVDDSQLPKDRFSAERLKGVDSTLKIQPAKLEDSAVYLCASSFAGGDYEQYFGPGTRLTVT.

This clone is labeled medium-sized. V usage is TRBV7-9 and J usage is TRBJ2-7; D might be TRBD1 (5 bases). Per the germline V gene, CDR1 is SEHNR and CDR2 is FQNEAQ (reference sequence). The CDR3 loop spans 14 amino acids. With 1 base removed from V and 6 bases from J, the gap between germline ends came to 13 bases. CDR3 nucleotides: TGTGCCAGCAGCTTAGTAGGTCAGGGAAGCGAGCAGTACTTC. It codes for CASSLVGQGSEQYF.

The rearrangement links TRBV27 to TRBJ2-3; 11 positions agree with TRBD2. J lost 0 bases, V lost 7 bases, and 3 bases had no gene match. The CDR3 spans 15 residues. Germline CDR1 is MNHEY and CDR2 is SMNVEV (reference sequence). CDR3 DNA: TGTGCCAGCATCCTAGCGGGGGGAAGCACAGATACGCAGTATTTT. It encodes CASILAGGSTDTQYF.

The genes are TRBV7-2 and TRBJ2-3; a weak D match, TRBD2 (5 bases). CDR1 is SGHTA and CDR2 is FQGNSA in the germline V gene. The CDR3 sequence is 14 residues long. The V and J ends lost 7 bases and 6 bases respectively, with 17 bases between them. The CDR3 reads CASNSGLTGDTQYF. The CDR3 DNA follows: TGTGCCAGCAACAGTGGACTCACCGGGGATACGCAGTATTTT. Complete variable domain (other parts from reference TRBV7-2 and TRBJ2-3): GAGVSQSPSNKVTEKGKDVELRCDPISGHTALYWYRQSLGQGLEFLIYFQGNSAPDKSGLPSDRFSAERTGGSVSTLTIQRTQQEDSAVYLCASNSGLTGDTQYFGPGTRLTVL.

This chain connects TRBV6-5 to TRBJ2-7, with 8 bases matching TRBD1. V gave up 5 bases and J gave up 5 bases; unmatched junction bases: 8. The germline CDR1 and CDR2 sequences are MNHEY and SVGAGI. The CDR3 sequence is 14 residues long. CDR3 sequence (DNA): TGTGCCAGCAGTGACAGTGACAGGGGCGACGAGCAGTACTTC. Residues: CASSDSDRGDEQYF.

The chain links TRBV5-6 to TRBJ1-2; D uncertain. CDR3 length equals 13 residues. From germline, CDR1 is SGHDT and CDR2 YYEEEE. The V gene lost 1 base and the J gene lost 6 bases, with 10 bases spanning the gap. The CDR3 reads CASSLSLIDGYTF. The CDR3 nucleotides read TGTGCCAGCAGCTTGTCTCTTATCGATGGCTACACCTTC.

CDR3 region: CASSLAGGISGYEQYF. CDR3 coding DNA: TGTGCCAGCAGCTTAGCGGGAGGGATTTCAGGCTACGAGCAGTACTTC. The chain carries TRBV7-6 and TRBJ2-7; TRBD2 aligns across 7 bases. This CDR3 has 16 residues. Looked up from germline, CDR1 is SGHVS and CDR2 is FNYEAQ. The ends lost 0 bases at V and 3 bases at J; junction bases unmatched: 8.

In nucleotides, the CDR3 is TGTGCCAGCAGTTACGACAGGGTCCACGAGCAGTACTTC. Protein sequence: CASSYDRVHEQYF. The chain combines TRBV27 with TRBJ2-7; 7 bases are shared with TRBD1. The germline CDR1 and CDR2 sequences are MNHEY and SMNVEV (reference sequence). V lost 4 bases, J lost 5 bases, and 5 bases stayed unmatched. The length of the CDR3 is 13 residues.

The V gene is TRBV27, the J gene TRBJ2-7, with 9 bases identical to TRBD2. V lost 10 bases, J lost 2 bases, and 9 bases stayed unmatched. Germline V lookup: CDR1 MNHEY, CDR2 SMNVEV (reference sequence). CDR3 length: 14 residues. The CDR3 region is CATSPSGKTYEQYF. The CDR3 bases are TGTGCCACCTCCCCTAGCGGGAAGACCTACGAGCAGTACTTC.

The CDR3 spells CASSQVQGIPGEQYF. The CDR3 DNA follows: TGTGCCAGCAGCCAAGTACAGGGGATACCCGGGGAGCAGTACTTC. The chain carries TRBV14 and TRBJ2-7; 7 bases are a match to TRBD1. The germline CDR1 and CDR2 sequences are SGHDN and FVKESK. The junction had 10 bases not matched to a gene; V was cut back by 1 base and J by 7 bases. This CDR3 spans 15 amino acids.

The chain recombines TRBV1 with TRBJ1-1; TRBD1, as called in the table, went unchecked against the DNA. TRBV1 corresponds to a pseudogene. The CDR3 is 22 amino acids. The DNA for the CDR3 is TGCACCAGCAGCCAAGGGTCCAAGGGTTCCGGGGCAGGGGGTCGGAGGAACACTGAAGCTTTCTTT. The encoded protein is CTSSQGSKGSGAGGRRNTEAFF.